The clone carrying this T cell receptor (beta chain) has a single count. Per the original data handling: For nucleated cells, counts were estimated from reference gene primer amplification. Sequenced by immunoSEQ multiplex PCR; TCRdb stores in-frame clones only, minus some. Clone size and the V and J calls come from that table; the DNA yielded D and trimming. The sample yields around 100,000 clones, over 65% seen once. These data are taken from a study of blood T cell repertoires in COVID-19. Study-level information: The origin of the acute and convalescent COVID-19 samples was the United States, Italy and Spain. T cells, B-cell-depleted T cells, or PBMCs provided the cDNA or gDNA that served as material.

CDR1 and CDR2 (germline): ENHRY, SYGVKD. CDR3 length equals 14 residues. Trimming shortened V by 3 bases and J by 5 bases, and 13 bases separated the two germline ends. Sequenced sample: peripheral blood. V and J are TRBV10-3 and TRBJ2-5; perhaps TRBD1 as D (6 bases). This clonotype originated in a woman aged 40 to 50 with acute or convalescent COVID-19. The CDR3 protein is CAISDQGREETQYF. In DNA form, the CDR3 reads TGTGCCATCAGTGATCAGGGGCGCGAGGAGACCCAGTACTTC.